Listed below are T cell receptor beta chains from one sample, sequenced in a study of tissue T cells after allogeneic stem cell transplantation. Libraries were prepared by immunoSEQ multiplex PCR; TCRdb keeps only in-frame clonotypes and omits some of them. The sample holds about a thousand clones, about 71% seen once. The material was esophageal tissue, obtained at autopsy. The receptor source for this set is a female patient aged 40-75 years with steroid-refractory graft-versus-host disease after an allogeneic stem cell transplant. Some T cells may trace back to the graft donor. The CDR3 runs from the conserved cysteine through the conserved F or W. Each record gives: clone size, V gene, D gene, J gene, CDR3 protein, CDR3 DNA. D genes are given only for firm matches. Clone size appears in some rows only: once, few, many, or a class for an expanded clone.

>.|TRBV12-3/TRBV12-4|.|TRBJ2-1
CASSLSQGEQFF
TGTGCCAGCAGTTTGTCGCAGGGGGAGCAGTTCTTC
>.|TRBV5-3|.|TRBJ2-7
CARSLQGEQYF
TGTGCCAGAAGCTTACAGGGAGAGCAGTACTTC
>.|TRBV4-1|.|TRBJ1-5
CASSQGRQSHEPQHF
TGCGCCAGCAGCCAAGGTCGACAGTCCCATGAGCCCCAGCATTTT
>.|TRBV19|.|TRBJ2-5
CASSMVWGLETQYF
TGTGCCAGTAGTATGGTTTGGGGTCTTGAGACCCAGTACTTC
>.|TRBV2|.|TRBJ2-5
CASSELVSETQYF
TGTGCCAGCAGTGAATTGGTTTCAGAGACCCAGTACTTC
>.|TRBV7-9|.|TRBJ2-5
CASSLIESETQYF
TGTGCCAGCAGCTTAATAGAATCAGAGACCCAGTACTTC
>once|TRBV6-5|TRBD1|TRBJ2-7
CAIRAGTGGEQYF
TGTGCCATCCGGGCCGGGACAGGGGGCGAGCAGTACTTC
>.|TRBV5-1|TRBD1|TRBJ2-7
CASSRRTGVAYEQYF
TGCGCCAGCAGCCGACGGACAGGGGTAGCCTACGAGCAGTACTTC
>.|TRBV6-5|.|TRBJ2-2
CASSYGYANTGELFF
TGTGCCAGCAGTTACGGCTACGCGAACACCGGGGAGCTGTTTTTT
>.|TRBV4-1|TRBD1|TRBJ1-2
CASSQDLRGHGYTF
TGCGCCAGCAGCCAAGATCTAAGGGGGCATGGCTACACCTTC
>.|TRBV23-1|TRBD2|TRBJ2-2
CAVPLAASGDTGELFF
TGCGCCGTCCCACTTGCGGCTAGCGGGGACACCGGGGAGCTGTTTTTT
>.|TRBV18|TRBD1|TRBJ2-3
CASSAGQGTDTQYF
TGTGCCAGCTCAGCGGGACAGGGCACAGATACGCAGTATTTT